The 21 T cell receptor beta chains in this list originate from one sample, sequenced in a study of blood T cell repertoires in COVID-19. Libraries were prepared by immunoSEQ multiplex PCR; TCRdb keeps only in-frame clonotypes and omits some of them. The table shows 65,000 to 95,000 clones, with roughly 89% occurring only once. The sample taken for sequencing was peripheral blood. The receptor source for this set is a man older than 75 with acute or convalescent COVID-19.

The chain carries TRBV14 and TRBJ1-6, with no clear D. Looked up from germline, CDR1 is SGHDN and CDR2 is FVKESK. V dropped 2 bases and J dropped 10 bases, with 12 bases sitting between them. The CDR3 extends over 14 amino acids. The CDR3 nucleotides are TGTGCCAGCAGCCAACAACGGGTTGGGTCACCCCTCCACTTT. It codes for CASSQQRVGSPLHF.

The chain carries TRBV6-2 or TRBV6-3 and TRBJ1-5; no definite D call. V was pared by 0 bases and J by 0 bases, with 9 bases between. The CDR3 length is 16 residues. CDR1 is MNHEY and CDR2 is SVGEGT in the germline V gene. CDR3 in amino acids: CASSYSKGLSNQPQHF. CDR3 DNA sequence: TGTGCCAGCAGTTACTCGAAAGGACTTAGCAATCAGCCCCAGCATTTT.

The chain employs TRBV6-1 and TRBJ1-6; maybe TRBD1 (6 bases). Germline CDR1 MNHNS, CDR2 SASEGT. The CDR3 contains 14 residues. Trimming stripped 2 bases from V and 6 bases from J, with 8 bases between. The DNA of the CDR3 is TGTGCCAGCAGTGAAAGGGGGATTAATTCACCCCTCCACTTT. It yields the protein CASSERGINSPLHF.

V is TRBV3-1 (or the pseudogene TRBV3-2) and J is TRBJ2-3; 10 nucleotides align to TRBD2. Looked up from germline, CDR1 is LGHDT and CDR2 is YNNKEL (reference sequence). CDR3 size: 15 residues. J lost 0 bases, V lost 4 bases, and 1 base had no gene match. CDR3 sequence reads: CASSLGLASTDTQYF. DNA of the CDR3: TGTGCCAGCAGCCTGGGACTAGCGAGCACAGATACGCAGTATTTT.

J is TRBJ1-2 and V is TRBV4-1; TRBD1 aligns across 9 bases. The CDR3 is made up of 15 amino acids. V dropped 4 bases and J dropped 4; count of bases not matched to a gene: 7. CDR1 and CDR2 (germline): MGHRA, YSYEKL. The CDR3, as DNA: TGCGCCAGCAGCCCCAGGGACAGGGCGTCCTATGGCTACACCTTC. Its protein product is CASSPRDRASYGYTF.

The chain has TRBV5-1 and TRBJ1-4; 9 bases match TRBD1. V trimming: 6 bases; J trimming: 2 bases; junction bases outside the gene matches: 8. Per the germline V gene, CDR1 is SGHRS and CDR2 is YFSETQ. This CDR3 has 16 residues. CDR3 amino acids: CASKVEQGATNEKLFF. In DNA, the CDR3 is TGCGCCAGCAAGGTCGAACAGGGGGCCACTAATGAAAAACTGTTTTTT.

V gene TRBV11-1 combines with J gene TRBJ2-2; perhaps TRBD2 as D (5 bases). The CDR3 is made up of 15 amino acids. The germline gives CDR1 SGHAT, CDR2 FQDESV (reference sequence). V was shortened by 4 bases and J by 2 bases, with 11 bases between the two germline ends. CDR3 in DNA: TGTGCCAGCAGCTCTGGACTGACCAACACCGGGGAGCTGTTTTTT. Encoded protein: CASSSGLTNTGELFF.

This sequence joins TRBV6-1 and TRBJ1-2; possibly TRBD1 for D (6 bases). The germline V gene has CDR1 MNHNS and CDR2 SASEGT. V lost 2 bases, J lost 6 bases, and 13 bases lay in between. The CDR3 is 14 amino acids. The CDR3: CASSERGGRDGYTF. CDR3 coding DNA: TGTGCCAGCAGTGAAAGGGGGGGCAGGGATGGCTACACCTTC.

The chain uses TRBV2 and TRBJ1-1; 9 positions match TRBD1. Germline assignment: CDR1 SNHLY and CDR2 FYNNEI. With 3 bases clipped from V and 10 bases from J, the junction kept 3 bases outside the gene matches. The CDR3 contains 12 residues. CDR3 loop: CASSEGQGTAFF. DNA for the CDR3: TGTGCCAGCAGTGAGGGACAGGGAACAGCTTTCTTT.

In DNA, the CDR3 is TGTGCCAGCAGCCTAGGCAGGGTCCTGAACACTGAAGCTTTCTTT. It specifies CASSLGRVLNTEAFF. The gene calls are TRBV11-1 and TRBJ1-1; perhaps TRBD1 as D (5 bases). CDR1 is SGHAT, CDR2 FQDESV, per germline (reference sequence). Trimming shortened V by 5 bases and J by 0 bases, and 13 bases separated the two germline ends. The CDR3 runs to 15 residues. Based on the CDR3 plus reference TRBV11-1 and TRBJ1-1, the full variable domain is EAEVAQSPRYKITEKSQAVAFWCDPISGHATLYWYRQILGQGPELLVQFQDESVVDDSQLPKDRFSAERLKGVDSTLKIQPAELGDSAMYLCASSLGRVLNTEAFFGQGTRLTVV.

The chain carries TRBV4-1 and TRBJ1-5; 7 bases fit TRBD1. The ends lost 1 base at V and 1 base at J; junction bases unmatched: 1. Germline lookup yields CDR1 MGHRA and CDR2 YSYEKL. The CDR3 loop spans 15 amino acids. CDR3 coding DNA: TGCGCCAGCAGCCAAGCGGACAGGAGCAATCAGCCCCAGCATTTT. It codes for CASSQADRSNQPQHF.

The J gene is TRBJ1-5, the V gene TRBV4-1, with D hard to call. Trimming removed 0 bases from V and 9 bases from J, with 6 bases in between. Germline CDR1 is MGHRA and CDR2 is YSYEKL. The CDR3 consists of 12 residues. The CDR3 DNA follows: TGCGCCAGCAGCCAAGAACGAGGGCCCCAGCATTTT. This encodes CASSQERGPQHF.

The chain joins TRBV14 to TRBJ2-4; possible D gene TRBD1, 5 bases. The CDR3 sequence is 14 residues long. The germline V and J ends were trimmed by 0 bases and 9 bases, with 12 bases remaining between them. Germline CDR1 and CDR2: SGHDN and FVKESK. The CDR3 DNA sequence: TGTGCCAGCAGCCAAGATAGCAGGGTCGGCATTCAGTACTTC. Translated, it gives CASSQDSRVGIQYF.

The J gene is TRBJ2-6, the V gene TRBV19; D is ambiguous. Germline V CDR1 and CDR2: LNHDA, SQIVND (reference sequence). V gave up 1 base and J gave up 0 bases, with 4 bases separating them. CDR3 size: 15 residues. In DNA, the CDR3 is TGTGCCAGTAGTATAGCAGGCTCTGGGGCCAACGTCCTGACTTTC. As protein: CASSIAGSGANVLTF.

The rearrangement uses TRBV5-1 and TRBJ2-7, with 9 positions matching TRBD1. The V gene end was trimmed by 4 bases and the J gene end by 7 bases; junction bases not matched to a gene: 9. The CDR3 totals 14 residues. Per germline, CDR1 SGHRS and CDR2 YFSETQ. The CDR3 loop is CASSPGQGSEEQYF. For the CDR3, the DNA is TGCGCCAGCAGCCCTGGACAGGGGAGTGAGGAGCAGTACTTC. The complete variable domain, with remaining parts taken from reference TRBV5-1 and TRBJ2-7, reads KAGVTQTPRYLIKTRGQQVTLSCSPISGHRSVSWYQQTPGQGLQFLFEYFSETQRNKGNFPGRFSGRQFSNSRSEMNVSTLELGDSALYLCASSPGQGSEEQYFGPGTRLTVT.

The chain recombines TRBV6-5 with TRBJ2-2; 10 positions match TRBD1. The CDR3 length is 15 residues. Trimming removed 6 bases from V and 3 bases from J; junction bases left unmatched: 4. CDR1 is MNHEY, CDR2 SVGAGI, per germline. The CDR3 DNA reads TGTGCCAGCAGGCCCGGGACAGGGGACACCGGGGAGCTGTTTTTT. This gives the protein CASRPGTGDTGELFF.

CDR3 nucleotide sequence: TGCGCCAGCAGCTCAGGACTAGCGGGAGTTGGGACCCAGTACTTC. Its translation is CASSSGLAGVGTQYF. The genes are TRBV5-1 and TRBJ2-5; TRBD2 agrees at 13 bases. The CDR3 covers 15 residues. CDR1 is SGHRS and CDR2 is YFSETQ in the germline V gene. J was trimmed by 7 bases and V by 3 bases; bases with no gene match: 6.

The chain uses TRBV5-1 and TRBJ1-2; 7 bases are a match to TRBD1. Trimming cost V 0 bases and J 8 bases; bases outside gene matches: 4. This CDR3 spans 13 amino acids. The V gene's germline CDR1 is SGHRS and CDR2 YFSETQ. CDR3 sequence reads: CASSLGGGFGYTF. For the CDR3, the DNA is TGCGCCAGCAGCTTGGGAGGGGGCTTCGGCTACACCTTC.

In this sample, this clone turned up a few times. This sequence joins TRBV4-1 and TRBJ2-7, with 11 bases matching TRBD2. The trim removed 3 bases at V and 6 bases at J, leaving 7 bases unmatched. The CDR3 covers 15 residues. CDR1 and CDR2 from the germline V gene are MGHRA and YSYEKL. This chain's CDR3 is CASSHPTSGRGEQYF. CDR3 sequence (DNA): TGCGCCAGCAGCCATCCAACTAGCGGGAGAGGCGAGCAGTACTTC.

The V and J genes are TRBV5-1 and TRBJ1-3; 7 bases agree with TRBD1. V was clipped by 4 bases and J by 6 bases; unmatched bases: 10. CDR3 length: 15 amino acids. The germline CDR1 and CDR2 sequences are SGHRS and YFSETQ. The DNA of the CDR3 is TGCGCCAGCAGCGTGGGACAGAAGGAGAAAAACACCATATATTTT. It specifies CASSVGQKEKNTIYF. Using reference TRBV5-1 and TRBJ1-3 for the parts outside the CDR3, the full variable domain is KAGVTQTPRYLIKTRGQQVTLSCSPISGHRSVSWYQQTPGQGLQFLFEYFSETQRNKGNFPGRFSGRQFSNSRSEMNVSTLELGDSALYLCASSVGQKEKNTIYFGEGSWLTVV.

The chain combines TRBV5-1 with TRBJ2-7; 7 bases line up with TRBD1. V lost 5 bases to trimming and J lost 2 bases; unmatched junction nucleotides: 7. The germline gives CDR1 SGHRS, CDR2 YFSETQ. CDR3 size: 14 residues. In DNA form, the CDR3 reads TGCGCCAGCAGGCCACAGGGACAGACCTACGAGCAGTACTTC. This encodes CASRPQGQTYEQYF.